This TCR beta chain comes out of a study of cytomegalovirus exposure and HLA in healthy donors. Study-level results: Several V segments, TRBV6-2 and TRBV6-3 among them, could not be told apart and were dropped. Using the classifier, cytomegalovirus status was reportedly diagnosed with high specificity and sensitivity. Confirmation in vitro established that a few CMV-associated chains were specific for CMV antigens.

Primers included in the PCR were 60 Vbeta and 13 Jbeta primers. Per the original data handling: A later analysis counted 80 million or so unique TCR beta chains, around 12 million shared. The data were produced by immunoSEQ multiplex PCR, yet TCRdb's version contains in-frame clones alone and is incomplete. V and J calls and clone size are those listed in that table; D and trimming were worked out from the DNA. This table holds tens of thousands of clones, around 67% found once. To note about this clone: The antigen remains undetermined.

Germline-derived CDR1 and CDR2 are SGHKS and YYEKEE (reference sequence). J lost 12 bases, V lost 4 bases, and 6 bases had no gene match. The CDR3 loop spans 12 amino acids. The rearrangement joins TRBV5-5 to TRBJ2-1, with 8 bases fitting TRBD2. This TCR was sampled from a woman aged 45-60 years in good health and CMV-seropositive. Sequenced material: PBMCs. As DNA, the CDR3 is TGTGCCAGCAGCCCCGGGGGGGACTCGCAGTTCTTC. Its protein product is CASSPGGDSQFF.